These 3 T cell receptor beta chains came from one sample sequenced in a study of blood T cell repertoires in COVID-19 (dated by TCRdb to 2019 to 2021). Library creation used the immunoSEQ multiplex PCR assay. TCRdb obtained this table from immuneACCESS and retained in-frame rearrangements with V and J assigned. These tables miss some clones; where compared with another copy, unresolved V genes account for less than half of the shortfall, and the remainder is unexplained. This sample lists 200,000 to 250,000 clones; around 90% were detected once. The ten largest clonotypes hold approximately 11% of the sample. The sequencing input was PBMCs or T cells enriched from blood (not recorded which). The receptor source for this set is a man younger than 45 who had recovered from COVID-19.

The V call is TRBV28, the J call TRBJ1-1; D unclear. Between the trimmed V and J ends, which lost 6 bases and 2 bases, there was a span of 7 bases. CDR1 MDHEN and CDR2 SYDVKM come from the germline V gene. This CDR3 spans 12 amino acids. CDR3 protein: CASRTTNTEAFF. The CDR3 region has the DNA TGTGCCAGCAGGACTACTAACACTGAAGCTTTCTTT. The complete variable domain, with remaining parts taken from reference TRBV28 and TRBJ1-1, reads DVKVTQSSRYLVKRTGEKVFLECVQDMDHENMFWYRQDPGLGLRLIYFSYDVKMKEKGDIPEGYSVSREKKERFSLILESASTNQTSMYLCASRTTNTEAFFGQGTRLTVV.

The rearrangement links TRBV27 to TRBJ1-5, with D tentatively TRBD1 (5 bases). The CDR3 totals 14 residues. V shed 2 bases and J shed 1 base, with 6 bases lying between them. CDR1 MNHEY and CDR2 SMNVEV come from the germline V gene (reference sequence). CDR3 bases: TGTGCCAGCAGTTTAGCAGGGAGCAATCAGCCCCAGCATTTT. Protein product: CASSLAGSNQPQHF.

With regard to this clone: Additional DNA sequences in this sample encode the identical CDR3. V and J are TRBV3-1 (or the pseudogene TRBV3-2) and TRBJ1-2; possible D gene TRBD1, 5 bases. V was cut by 1 base and J by 8 bases, with 5 bases left in between. This CDR3 spans 11 amino acids. The germline V gene encodes CDR1 LGHDT and CDR2 YNNKEL (reference sequence). CDR3 nucleotide sequence: TGTGCCAGCAGCCAAGGGGGCGGCTACACCTTC. Translation gives CASSQGGGYTF.